There are many counts of the clone carrying this TCR beta chain. The antigen remains undetermined. Transcripts of RNA were the source for amplifying TCR beta CDR3 regions. In the first round, RT-PCR was carried out with HTBI primers, and a multiplex PCR formed the second round. MiXCR, applied by TCRdb to the multiplex PCR reads, yields one record per CDR3 protein. This sample carries about 640,000 distinct CDR3 sequences, about 41% of them seen once, and the ten largest clones take about 3.3%. Clinicians made diagnoses from clinical symptoms, serum thyroxine, TRAb, thyroid ultrasound and orbital computed tomography. These data come from a study of Graves' ophthalmopathy and Graves' hyperthyroidism. General study findings and limits: Between ophthalmopathy and stable hyperthyroidism, a 13-signature model drew a separation with approximately 90% sensitivity and approximately 81% specificity. Both a roughly 70% sensitivity and a roughly 72% specificity characterized the model's predictions of ophthalmopathy progression.

Trimming stripped 0 bases from V and 1 base from J, with 15 bases between. Germline CDR1 is LNHNV and CDR2 is YYDKDF (reference sequence). The CDR3 runs to 18 residues. The TCR originated in an adult man with Graves' ophthalmopathy. The rearrangement joins TRBV15 to TRBJ2-2; D may be TRBD1 (5 bases). Material for sequencing was peripheral blood. CDR3 loop: CATSRDVLPGQNTGELFF. The CDR3 nucleotides read TGTGCCACCAGCAGAGATGTTCTTCCCGGACAGAACACCGGGGAGCTGTTTTTT.